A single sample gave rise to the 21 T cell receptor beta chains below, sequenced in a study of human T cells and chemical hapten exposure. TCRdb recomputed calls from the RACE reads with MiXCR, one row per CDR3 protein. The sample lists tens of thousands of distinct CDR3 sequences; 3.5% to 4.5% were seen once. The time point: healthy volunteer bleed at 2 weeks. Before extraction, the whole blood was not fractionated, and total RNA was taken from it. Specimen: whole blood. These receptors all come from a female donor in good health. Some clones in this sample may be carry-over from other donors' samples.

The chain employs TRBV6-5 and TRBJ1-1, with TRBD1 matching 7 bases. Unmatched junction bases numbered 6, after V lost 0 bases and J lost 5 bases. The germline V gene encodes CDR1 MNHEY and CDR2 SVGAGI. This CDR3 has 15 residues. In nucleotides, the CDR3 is TGTGCCAGCAGTTACTCGAAACAGGGGTGGACTGAAGCTTTCTTT. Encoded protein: CASSYSKQGWTEAFF.

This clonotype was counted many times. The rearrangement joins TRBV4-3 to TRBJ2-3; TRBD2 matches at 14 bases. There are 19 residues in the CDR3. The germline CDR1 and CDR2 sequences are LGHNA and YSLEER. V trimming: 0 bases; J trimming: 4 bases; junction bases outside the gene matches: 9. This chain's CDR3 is CASSQDRATSGGAADTQYF. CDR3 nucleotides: TGCGCCAGCAGCCAAGATCGTGCGACTAGCGGGGGGGCCGCAGATACGCAGTATTTT.

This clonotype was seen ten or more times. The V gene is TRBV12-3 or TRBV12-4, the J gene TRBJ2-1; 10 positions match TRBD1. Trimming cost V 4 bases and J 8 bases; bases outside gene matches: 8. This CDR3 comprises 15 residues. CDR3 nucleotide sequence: TGTGCCAGCAGTTCCGGGACAGGGGACGGGGATGAGCAGTTCTTC. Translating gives CASSSGTGDGDEQFF.

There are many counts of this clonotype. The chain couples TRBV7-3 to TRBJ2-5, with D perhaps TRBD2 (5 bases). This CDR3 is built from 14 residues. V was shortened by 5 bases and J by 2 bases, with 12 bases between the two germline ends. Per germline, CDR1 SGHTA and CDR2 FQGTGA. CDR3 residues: CASSPLGTQETQYF. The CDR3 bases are TGTGCCAGCAGCCCACTAGGTACTCAAGAGACCCAGTACTTC.

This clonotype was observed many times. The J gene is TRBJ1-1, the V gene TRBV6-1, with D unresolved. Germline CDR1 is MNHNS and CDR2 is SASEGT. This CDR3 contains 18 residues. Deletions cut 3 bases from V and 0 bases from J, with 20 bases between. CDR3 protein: CASSEGLRGMSLNTEAFF. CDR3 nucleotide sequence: TGTGCCAGCAGTGAGGGCCTCCGCGGTATGTCCCTGAACACTGAAGCTTTCTTT.

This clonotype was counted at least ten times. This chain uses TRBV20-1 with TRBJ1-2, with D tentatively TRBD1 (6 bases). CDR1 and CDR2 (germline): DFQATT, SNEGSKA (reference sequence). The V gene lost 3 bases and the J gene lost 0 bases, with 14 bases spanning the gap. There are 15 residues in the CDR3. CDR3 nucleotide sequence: TGCAGTGCTAGCCTCCTGACAGGAGCTAACTATGGCTACACCTTC. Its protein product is CSASLLTGANYGYTF.

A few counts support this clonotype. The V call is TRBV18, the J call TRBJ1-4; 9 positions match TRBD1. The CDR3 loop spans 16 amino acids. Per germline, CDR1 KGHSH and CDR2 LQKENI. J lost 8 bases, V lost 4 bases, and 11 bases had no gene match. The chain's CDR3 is CASSLYRDRVDEKLFF. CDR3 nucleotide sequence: TGTGCCAGCTCACTCTACCGGGACAGGGTCGACGAAAAACTGTTTTTT.

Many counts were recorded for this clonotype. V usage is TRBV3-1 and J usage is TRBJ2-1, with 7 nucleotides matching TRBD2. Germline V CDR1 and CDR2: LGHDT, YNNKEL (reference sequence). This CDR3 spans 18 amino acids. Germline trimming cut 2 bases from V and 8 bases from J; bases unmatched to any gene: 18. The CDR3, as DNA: TGTGCCAGCAGCCAAACCCCTTACGCAGCGGGGAAGTCGGATGAGCAGTTCTTC. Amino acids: CASSQTPYAAGKSDEQFF.

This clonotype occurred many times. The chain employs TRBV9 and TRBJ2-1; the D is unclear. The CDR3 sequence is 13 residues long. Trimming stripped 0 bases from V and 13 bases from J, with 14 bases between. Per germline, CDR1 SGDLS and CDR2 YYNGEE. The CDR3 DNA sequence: TGTGCCAGCAGCGTAGAGGTAGGGTTTGAACAGTTCTTC. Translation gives CASSVEVGFEQFF.

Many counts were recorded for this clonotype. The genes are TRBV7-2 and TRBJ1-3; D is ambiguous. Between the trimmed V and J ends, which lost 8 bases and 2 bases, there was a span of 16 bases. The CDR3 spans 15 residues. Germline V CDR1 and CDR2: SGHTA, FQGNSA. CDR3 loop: CASQRAVSAGNTIYF. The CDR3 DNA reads TGTGCCAGCCAAAGGGCAGTATCGGCTGGAAACACCATATATTTT.

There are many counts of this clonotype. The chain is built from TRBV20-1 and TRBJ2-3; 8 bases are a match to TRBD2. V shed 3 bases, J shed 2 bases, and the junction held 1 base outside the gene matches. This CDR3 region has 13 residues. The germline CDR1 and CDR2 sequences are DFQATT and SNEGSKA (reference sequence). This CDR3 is CSASSGDTDTQYF. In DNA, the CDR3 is TGCAGTGCTAGTAGCGGGGACACAGATACGCAGTATTTT.

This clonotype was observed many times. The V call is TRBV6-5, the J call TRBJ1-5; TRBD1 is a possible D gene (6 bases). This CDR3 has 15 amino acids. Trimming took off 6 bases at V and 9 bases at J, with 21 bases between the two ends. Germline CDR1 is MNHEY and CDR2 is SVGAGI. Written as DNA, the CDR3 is TGTGCCAGCAGACCGAGGACAGCCCCAGGGAGGCCCCAGCATTTT. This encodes CASRPRTAPGRPQHF.

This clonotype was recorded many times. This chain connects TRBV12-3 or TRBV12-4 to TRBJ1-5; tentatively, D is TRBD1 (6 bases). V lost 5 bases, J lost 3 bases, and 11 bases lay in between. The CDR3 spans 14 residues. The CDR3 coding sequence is TGTGCCAGCAGTCCCGGACAGTTCAATCAGCCCCAGCATTTT. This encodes CASSPGQFNQPQHF.

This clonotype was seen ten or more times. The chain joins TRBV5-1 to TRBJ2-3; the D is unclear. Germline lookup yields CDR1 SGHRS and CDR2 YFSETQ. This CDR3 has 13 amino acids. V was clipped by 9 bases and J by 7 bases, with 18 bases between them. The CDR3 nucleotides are TGCGCCATCCTGAAGACCGGCTATTATACGCAGTATTTT. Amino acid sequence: CAILKTGYYTQYF.

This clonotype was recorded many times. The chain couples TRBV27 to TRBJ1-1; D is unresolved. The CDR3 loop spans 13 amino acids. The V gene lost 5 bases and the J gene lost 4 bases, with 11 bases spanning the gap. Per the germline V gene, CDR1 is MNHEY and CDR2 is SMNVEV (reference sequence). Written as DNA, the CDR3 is TGTGCCAGCAGTCGAGGGCGTTTCACTGAAGCTTTCTTT. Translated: CASSRGRFTEAFF.

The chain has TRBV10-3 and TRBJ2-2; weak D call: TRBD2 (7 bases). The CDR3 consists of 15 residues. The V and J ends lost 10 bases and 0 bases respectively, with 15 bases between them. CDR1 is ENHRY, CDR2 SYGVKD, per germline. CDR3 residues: CATSGGQSNTGELFF. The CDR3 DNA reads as TGTGCCACCTCGGGGGGCCAATCGAACACCGGGGAGCTGTTTTTT.

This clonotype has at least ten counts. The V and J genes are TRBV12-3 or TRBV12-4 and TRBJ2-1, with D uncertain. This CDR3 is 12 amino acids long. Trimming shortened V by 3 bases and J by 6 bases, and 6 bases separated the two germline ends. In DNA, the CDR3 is TGTGCCAGCAGTTTTTCGGGCAATGAGCAGTTCTTC. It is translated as CASSFSGNEQFF.

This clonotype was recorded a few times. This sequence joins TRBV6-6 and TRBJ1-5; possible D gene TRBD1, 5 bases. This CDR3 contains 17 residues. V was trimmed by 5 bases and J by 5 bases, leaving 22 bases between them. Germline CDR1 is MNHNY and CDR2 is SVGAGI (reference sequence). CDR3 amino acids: CASSIEPGMQRDQPQHF. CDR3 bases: TGTGCCAGCAGTATAGAACCAGGGATGCAGCGGGATCAGCCCCAGCATTTT.

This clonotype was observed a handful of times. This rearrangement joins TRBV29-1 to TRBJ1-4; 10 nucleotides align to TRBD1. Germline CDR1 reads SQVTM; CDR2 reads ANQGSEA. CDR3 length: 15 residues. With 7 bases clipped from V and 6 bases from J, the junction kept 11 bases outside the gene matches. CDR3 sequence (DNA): TGCAGCGCAGAAGGCACCGGGACAGGGGATGAAAAACTGTTTTTT. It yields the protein CSAEGTGTGDEKLFF.

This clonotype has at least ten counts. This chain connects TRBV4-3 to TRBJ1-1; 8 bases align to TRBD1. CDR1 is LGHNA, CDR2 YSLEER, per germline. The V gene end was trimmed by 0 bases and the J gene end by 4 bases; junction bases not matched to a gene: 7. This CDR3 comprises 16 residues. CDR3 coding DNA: TGCGCCAGCAGCCAAGACCCCAGGGGGCCGGTCACTGAAGCTTTCTTT. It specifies CASSQDPRGPVTEAFF.

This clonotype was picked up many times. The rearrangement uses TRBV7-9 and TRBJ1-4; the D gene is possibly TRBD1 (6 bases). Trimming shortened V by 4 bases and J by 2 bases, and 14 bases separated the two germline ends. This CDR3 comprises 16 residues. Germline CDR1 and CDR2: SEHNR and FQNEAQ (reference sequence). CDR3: CASSSPTGSTNEKLFF. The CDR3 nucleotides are TGTGCCAGCAGCTCCCCAACAGGGAGCACTAATGAAAAACTGTTTTTT.